This T cell receptor beta chain derives from a study of CD8 T cells in ankylosing spondylitis. Study-wide results and caveats: Clones tied to disease were said to be significantly enriched in matched ankylosing spondylitis synovial fluid. In ankylosing spondylitis blood, a motif of several highly homologous TCR beta variants appeared characteristic. Some motif variants had been reported before (in reactive arthritis synovial fluid and blood). A CD8+ phenotype characterized the disease-linked clones, which were relatively rare in peripheral blood.

Researchers built TCR beta libraries using quantitative 5'-RACE with molecular barcodes. TCRdb fed the 5' RACE reads into MiXCR, producing one record per CDR3 protein. In the table there are around 770,000 distinct CDR3 sequences, about 11% of which are singletons. On this clonotype itself: Its specificity is not known.

The CDR3 runs 13 residues. V trimming: 11 bases; J trimming: 4 bases; junction bases outside the gene matches: 8. CDR1 and CDR2 (germline): ENHRY, SYGVKD. Sequenced: blood, either unsorted or a sorted T cell fraction (not recorded which). The chain uses TRBV10-3 and TRBJ1-3; 7 nucleotides line up with TRBD1. The TCR originated in a male donor with ankylosing spondylitis. The CDR3 loop is CASKQGEGNTIYF. The CDR3 nucleotides read TGTGCCTCCAAGCAGGGGGAAGGAAACACCATATATTTT.